The rows below give T cell receptor delta chains drawn from one sample of a study of gamma-delta chains in newborns, infants, children. TCRdb ran CATT on the reads. This table holds 9,500 to 13,000 delta-chain clones, approximately 3.5% found once. Sequenced sample: blood. These TCRs come from a child who was a newborn, infant or young child, either healthy, febrile or measles-vaccinated (not recorded which). Each CDR3 is given without its conserved first and last residue.

V gene,J gene,CDR3 protein
TRDV1,TRDJ2,ALGGPSRRPIQRLTAQLF
TRDV1,TRDJ1,ALGEELSHIWSGLVYTDKLI
TRDV2,TRDJ1,ACDALVGDTNTDKLI
TRAV29/DV5,TRDJ1,AASAGAAGGKYTDKLI
TRDV2,TRDJ1,ACDGLGNDKLI
TRDV1,TRDJ1,ALGEGLPGSLAHWGTDTDKLI
TRDV2,TRDJ1,ACDTVAGGPAYTDKLI
TRDV2,TRDJ1,SCETLGDSSDKLI
TRDV1,TRDJ1,ALGELHAPNRGIYQTDKLI
TRDV2,TRDJ1,ACDTVRVGDPQGTDKLI
TRDV1,TRDJ1,ALGAFSSPPFPQFDKLI
TRDV2,TRDJ3,ACDPIGGDSSWDTRQMF
TRDV3,TRDJ1,ASLKTGGYAYCGTDKLI
TRDV2,TRDJ1,ACDTVEVEGDTAKLI
TRAV29/DV5,TRDJ1,AASARRGILGTYTDKLI
TRDV2,TRDJ1,ACSSGARPTDKLI
TRDV2,TRDJ1,ACDTIGRRADKLI
TRDV3,TRDJ1,ASLPTVYWGIHRYTDKLI
TRDV1,TRDJ1,ALGERSYATVLGDRAGLI
TRDV1,TRDJ1,ATGTMPYGRLKLI
TRDV2,TRDJ1,ACDGGYDADKLI
TRDV2,TRDJ3,ACDSPDGRGGIHWDTRQMF
TRDV1,TRDJ1,ALGTPPGTPCGDKLI
TRDV1,TRDJ1,ALGELNFLLETGRDDKLI
TRDV3,TRDJ1,ASPAFMPTGVPKLI